This passage covers 22 T cell receptor beta chains from one sample sequenced in a study of T cell responses to AZD1222 COVID-19 vaccine. TCRdb's table, derived via immunoSEQ multiplex PCR, lists solely in-frame clones and lacks some. The table records more than 140,000 clones, around nine tenths of them present only once. Sequencing used peripheral blood, obtained on day 0 of AZD1222 vaccination. These receptors all stem from an adult in good health.

V is TRBV28 and J is TRBJ2-7; D remains unclear. This CDR3 has 13 amino acids. CDR1 MDHEN and CDR2 SYDVKM come from the germline V gene. V dropped 7 bases and J dropped 5 bases, with 15 bases sitting between them. DNA for the CDR3: TGTGCCAGCAACTCTGCGGCGCGCGACGAGCAGTACTTC. As protein: CASNSAARDEQYF. Full variable domain (missing parts from reference TRBV28 and TRBJ2-7): DVKVTQSSRYLVKRTGEKVFLECVQDMDHENMFWYRQDPGLGLRLIYFSYDVKMKEKGDIPEGYSVSREKKERFSLILESASTNQTSMYLCASNSAARDEQYFGPGTRLTVT.

The rearrangement joins TRBV4-3 to TRBJ1-5; D is unclear. V lost 0 bases and J 1 base, leaving 7 bases between the germline ends. There are 15 residues in the CDR3. CDR1 and CDR2 from the germline V gene are LGHNA and YSLEER. CDR3 coding DNA: TGCGCCAGCAGCCAAGATATTAGCAGCAATCAGCCCCAGCATTTT. It yields the protein CASSQDISSNQPQHF.

The chain employs TRBV28 and TRBJ2-7; D perhaps matches TRBD1 (7 bases). CDR1 MDHEN and CDR2 SYDVKM come from the germline V gene. The CDR3 sequence is 14 residues long. Deletions cut 3 bases from V and 2 bases from J, with 11 bases between. The CDR3 sequence is CASSLTGRTYEQYF. As DNA, the CDR3 is TGTGCCAGCAGTTTGACAGGGAGGACCTACGAGCAGTACTTC.

The chain recombines TRBV27 with TRBJ1-2; weak D call: TRBD1 (5 bases). Trimming stripped 4 bases from V and 3 bases from J, with 21 bases between. The V gene's germline CDR1 is MNHEY and CDR2 SMNVEV (reference sequence). The CDR3 sequence is 17 residues long. CDR3 nucleotide sequence: TGTGCCAGCAGTTCCCGTGACAGCCCCACCCCGGACTATGGCTACACCTTC. Amino acids: CASSSRDSPTPDYGYTF.

J is TRBJ2-7 and V is TRBV27; perhaps D is TRBD1 or TRBD2 (5 bases each). There are 15 residues in the CDR3. Trimming removed 6 bases from V and 2 bases from J, with 17 bases in between. CDR1 MNHEY and CDR2 SMNVEV come from the germline V gene (reference sequence). As DNA, the CDR3 is TGTGCCAGCAGATCCGGGACCGTGACACCCTACGAGCAGTACTTC. It specifies CASRSGTVTPYEQYF.

J is TRBJ2-7 and V is TRBV7-8; D is possibly TRBD1 or TRBD2 (6 bases each). There are 16 residues in the CDR3. Germline loops: CDR1 SGHVS, CDR2 FQNEAQ. V was clipped by 3 bases and J by 5 bases, with 20 bases between them. This CDR3 is CASSFSPSGGGDEQYF. The CDR3 region has the DNA TGTGCCAGCAGCTTCTCCCCCTCCGGGGGCGGCGACGAGCAGTACTTC.

The chain employs TRBV5-6 and TRBJ1-5; D remains ambiguous. The CDR3 extends over 14 amino acids. Germline V gives CDR1 SGHDT, CDR2 YYEEEE. V was clipped by 1 base and J by 5 bases, with 10 bases between them. The CDR3 region has the DNA TGTGCCAGCAGCTTGCTGGGGTTCGATCAGCCCCAGCATTTT. Translating gives CASSLLGFDQPQHF.

The chain employs TRBV19 and TRBJ2-3; TRBD2 matches 7 bases. Trimming at V came to 6 bases and at J to 4 bases, leaving 13 bases not matched to a gene. The germline CDR1 and CDR2 sequences are LNHDA and SQIVND (reference sequence). The CDR3 extends over 16 amino acids. The CDR3 DNA follows: TGTGCCAGTAGGGACCCAGCGGGATCGGGCGCAGATACGCAGTATTTT. Translated, it gives CASRDPAGSGADTQYF.

The V gene is TRBV4-1, the J gene TRBJ2-1; TRBD2 matches 8 bases. The CDR3 extends over 11 amino acids. Looked up from germline, CDR1 is MGHRA and CDR2 is YSYEKL. Unmatched junction bases numbered 2, after V lost 6 bases and J lost 10 bases. CDR3 nucleotides: TGCGCCAGCAGGTTAGCGGGGGAGCAGTTCTTC. Translation gives CASRLAGEQFF.

The chain has TRBV3-1 (or the pseudogene TRBV3-2) and TRBJ2-1; D is perhaps TRBD1 or TRBD2 (5 bases each). The CDR3 loop spans 18 amino acids. Between the trimmed V and J ends, which lost 0 bases and 0 bases, there was a span of 15 bases. CDR1 and CDR2 from the germline V gene are LGHDT and YNNKEL (reference sequence). The CDR3 loop is CASSQEGGFGTSYNEQFF. In DNA, the CDR3 is TGTGCCAGCAGCCAAGAAGGAGGCTTCGGGACCTCCTACAATGAGCAGTTCTTC.

This chain connects TRBV9 to TRBJ1-3, with D possibly being TRBD1 (5 bases). The CDR3 is 14 amino acids. Germline CDR1 SGDLS, CDR2 YYNGEE. The V gene lost 0 bases and the J gene lost 2 bases, with 6 bases spanning the gap. In DNA, the CDR3 is TGTGCCAGCAGCGTAGTAGGGGCTGGAAACACCATATATTTT. It yields the protein CASSVVGAGNTIYF.

V and J are TRBV7-2 and TRBJ2-1; TRBD1 agrees at 9 bases. The germline gives CDR1 SGHTA, CDR2 FQGNSA. The CDR3 covers 14 residues. V lost 8 bases to trimming and J lost 7 bases; unmatched junction nucleotides: 9. The CDR3 reads CASGRDRETNEQFF. DNA for the CDR3: TGTGCCAGCGGCCGGGACAGGGAAACTAATGAGCAGTTCTTC. Full variable domain (missing parts from reference TRBV7-2 and TRBJ2-1): GAGVSQSPSNKVTEKGKDVELRCDPISGHTALYWYRQSLGQGLEFLIYFQGNSAPDKSGLPSDRFSAERTGGSVSTLTIQRTQQEDSAVYLCASGRDRETNEQFFGPGTRLTVL.

The chain links TRBV12-3 or TRBV12-4 to TRBJ1-2, with D possibly being TRBD1 (5 bases). CDR3 length: 13 amino acids. The germline V and J ends were trimmed by 10 bases and 2 bases, with 14 bases remaining between them. CDR3 amino acids: CATRDGGNYGYTF. The DNA of the CDR3 is TGTGCCACTCGGGACGGAGGAAACTATGGCTACACCTTC.

This rearrangement joins TRBV7-9 to TRBJ2-3; perhaps TRBD1 as D (5 bases). The V gene lost 3 bases and the J gene lost 2 bases, with 12 bases spanning the gap. CDR3 size: 15 residues. Germline values: CDR1 SEHNR, CDR2 FQNEAQ (reference sequence). The CDR3 protein is CASSLGQTLTDTQYF. CDR3 DNA: TGTGCCAGCAGCTTGGGGCAGACCCTCACAGATACGCAGTATTTT. Drawing the rest from reference TRBV7-9 and TRBJ2-3, the complete variable domain is DTGVSQNPRHKITKRGQNVTFRCDPISEHNRLYWYRQTLGQGPEFLTYFQNEAQLEKSRLLSDRFSAERPKGSFSTLEIQRTEQGDSAMYLCASSLGQTLTDTQYFGPGTRLTVL.

The chain couples TRBV28 to TRBJ1-1; D is ambiguous. The CDR3 runs to 13 residues. With 8 bases removed from V and 0 bases from J, the gap between germline ends came to 10 bases. Per the germline V gene, CDR1 is MDHEN and CDR2 is SYDVKM. The CDR3, as DNA: TGTGCCAGCGTAGGGCGTCTGAACACTGAAGCTTTCTTT. This sequence encodes CASVGRLNTEAFF.

This clone was picked up one time. This chain joins TRBV12-3 or TRBV12-4 and TRBJ1-5, with 7 nucleotides matching TRBD1. This CDR3 is built from 13 residues. With 9 bases clipped from V and 6 bases from J, the junction kept 8 bases outside the gene matches. The CDR3 region is CASRTGEGQPQHF. CDR3 nucleotides: TGTGCCAGTAGAACAGGGGAGGGTCAGCCCCAGCATTTT.

The rearrangement uses TRBV19 and TRBJ2-1; TRBD1 might be the D (5 bases). The CDR3 loop spans 17 amino acids. Looked up from germline, CDR1 is LNHDA and CDR2 is SQIVND (reference sequence). V was trimmed by 3 bases and J by 4 bases, leaving 19 bases between them. The chain's CDR3 is CASSIPGSLSFYNEQFF. The CDR3 DNA sequence: TGTGCCAGTAGTATCCCAGGGTCTTTATCTTTTTACAATGAGCAGTTCTTC.

The chain employs TRBV19 and TRBJ2-1, with D maybe TRBD2 (5 bases). The germline V and J ends were trimmed by 5 bases and 0 bases, with 8 bases remaining between them. This CDR3 is 14 amino acids long. Germline lookup yields CDR1 LNHDA and CDR2 SQIVND (reference sequence). The CDR3 sequence: CASSPGSSYNEQFF. The CDR3 DNA reads as TGTGCCAGTAGTCCGGGGAGCTCCTACAATGAGCAGTTCTTC.

This clone was seen a single time. This chain joins TRBV28 and TRBJ2-1; TRBD1 agrees at 8 bases. CDR1 is MDHEN, CDR2 SYDVKM, per germline. This CDR3 contains 16 residues. J gave up 7 bases and V 5 bases, and 13 bases lay outside the gene matches. Written as DNA, the CDR3 is TGTGCCAGCAGTCCCGCCCACAGGGGGGCCTTGAATGAGCAGTTCTTC. Translation gives CASSPAHRGALNEQFF.

The chain combines TRBV15 with TRBJ1-1, with 8 bases lining up with TRBD1. V trimming: 4 bases; J trimming: 0 bases; junction bases outside the gene matches: 10. The CDR3 has 17 amino acids. From germline, CDR1 is LNHNV and CDR2 YYDKDF (reference sequence). CDR3 residues: CATSTRGRGHLNTEAFF. Here the CDR3 DNA reads TGTGCCACCAGCACCCGAGGCAGGGGGCACTTGAACACTGAAGCTTTCTTT. The full variable domain, rest sourced from reference TRBV15 and TRBJ1-1, is DAMVIQNPRYQVTQFGKPVTLSCSQTLNHNVMYWYQQKSSQAPKLLFHYYDKDFNNEADTPDNFQSRRPNTSFCFLDIRSPGLGDTAMYLCATSTRGRGHLNTEAFFGQGTRLTVV.

This rearrangement joins TRBV9 to TRBJ1-2; D is ambiguous. Between the trimmed V and J ends, which lost 7 bases and 2 bases, there was a span of 9 bases. The CDR3 length is 12 residues. In germline, CDR1 is SGDLS, CDR2 YYNGEE. This CDR3 is CASQTLNYGYTF. DNA of the CDR3: TGTGCCAGCCAGACACTGAACTATGGCTACACCTTC.

CDR3 DNA: TGCGCCAGCAGCTTGCAGGGGCCAAGCACAGATACGCAGTATTTT. Translating gives CASSLQGPSTDTQYF. This chain connects TRBV5-1 to TRBJ2-3, with D perhaps matching TRBD1 (6 bases). The CDR3 sequence is 15 residues long. Germline V gives CDR1 SGHRS, CDR2 YFSETQ. The ends were cut back, 1 base at V and 0 bases at J, with 9 bases in the middle.